The 8 T cell receptor beta chains given below trace back to one sample, sequenced in a study of T cell responses to AZD1222 COVID-19 vaccine. Produced via immunoSEQ multiplex PCR; TCRdb's table is partial and in-frame only. The sample yields about 210,000 clones, almost 95% seen once. The specimen was peripheral blood, collected on day 0 of AZD1222 vaccination. The receptors derive from an adult in good health.

J is TRBJ2-1 and V is TRBV14, with 8 bases aligning to TRBD2. This CDR3 contains 12 residues. In germline, CDR1 is SGHDN, CDR2 FVKESK. The V gene end was trimmed by 4 bases and the J gene end by 14 bases; junction bases not matched to a gene: 7. CDR3 bases: TGTGCCAGCAGCCCTCGGGAGGGGCCGGAGTTCTTC. Translation: CASSPREGPEFF. Looking up the rest from reference TRBV14 and TRBJ2-1 gives the full variable domain: EAGVTQFPSHSVIEKGQTVTLRCDPISGHDNLYWYRRVMGKEIKFLLHFVKESKQDESGMPNNRFLAERTGGTYSTLKVQPAELEDSGVYFCASSPREGPEFFGPGTRLTVL.

In DNA, the CDR3 is TGCGCCAGCAGCCAAGGTCTAGCTTACTACGGTACGCAGTATTTT. Amino acid sequence: CASSQGLAYYGTQYF. The J gene is TRBJ2-3, the V gene TRBV4-3; D is perhaps TRBD2 (5 bases). This CDR3 is built from 15 residues. Per the germline V gene, CDR1 is LGHNA and CDR2 is YSLEER. The germline V and J ends were trimmed by 1 base and 8 bases, with 16 bases remaining between them.

The chain joins TRBV12-3 or TRBV12-4 to TRBJ1-2; D perhaps matches TRBD1 (5 bases). The CDR3 extends over 13 amino acids. V gave up 6 bases and J gave up 6 bases, with 14 bases separating them. The CDR3: CASSLVRDHGYTF. Here the CDR3 DNA reads TGTGCCAGCAGCCTGGTCAGGGATCATGGCTACACCTTC.

This chain joins TRBV6-2 or TRBV6-3 and TRBJ1-1; a possible D gene is TRBD1 (5 bases). Per the germline V gene, CDR1 is MNHEY and CDR2 is SVGEGT. The V gene lost 4 bases and the J gene lost 0 bases, with 18 bases spanning the gap. The CDR3 has 17 amino acids. The CDR3 DNA reads as TGTGCCAGCAGTTTCGTCAGGGAGGACCGTCTGAACACTGAAGCTTTCTTT. Its protein is CASSFVREDRLNTEAFF.

This clone has only one observation. V and J are TRBV9 and TRBJ1-1; 10 nucleotides line up with TRBD1. The germline gives CDR1 SGDLS, CDR2 YYNGEE. The CDR3 has 17 amino acids. The J segment lost 4 bases and the V segment lost 1 base, leaving 10 bases of the junction unmatched. The CDR3 loop is CASSVSRTGGDRTEAFF. CDR3 nucleotides: TGTGCCAGCAGCGTATCTAGGACAGGGGGTGATCGCACTGAAGCTTTCTTT.

The chain couples TRBV19 to TRBJ2-7, with D perhaps TRBD1 (6 bases). The CDR3 totals 14 residues. The germline V gene has CDR1 LNHDA and CDR2 SQIVND (reference sequence). The V end was cut by 5 bases, the J end by 2 bases, with 13 bases between. The CDR3 region has the DNA TGTGCCAGTAGTGGACAGCCCCACCCCTACGAGCAGTACTTC. Its translation: CASSGQPHPYEQYF.

The V and J genes are TRBV18 and TRBJ2-3; D might be TRBD1 (5 bases). Trimming shortened V by 8 bases and J by 0 bases, and 9 bases separated the two germline ends. This CDR3 region has 13 residues. Germline CDR1 KGHSH, CDR2 LQKENI. CDR3 sequence reads: CASVKGSTDTQYF. In DNA form, the CDR3 reads TGTGCCAGCGTAAAGGGGAGCACAGATACGCAGTATTTT.

The chain carries TRBV10-2 and TRBJ1-1; a possible D gene is TRBD1 (6 bases). This CDR3 spans 12 amino acids. Per the germline V gene, CDR1 is WSHSY and CDR2 is SAAADI. V lost 7 bases to trimming and J lost 5 bases, with 11 bases between them. The DNA of the CDR3 is TGCGCCAGCATCGACCAGGGGACTGAAGCTTTCTTT. As protein: CASIDQGTEAFF.